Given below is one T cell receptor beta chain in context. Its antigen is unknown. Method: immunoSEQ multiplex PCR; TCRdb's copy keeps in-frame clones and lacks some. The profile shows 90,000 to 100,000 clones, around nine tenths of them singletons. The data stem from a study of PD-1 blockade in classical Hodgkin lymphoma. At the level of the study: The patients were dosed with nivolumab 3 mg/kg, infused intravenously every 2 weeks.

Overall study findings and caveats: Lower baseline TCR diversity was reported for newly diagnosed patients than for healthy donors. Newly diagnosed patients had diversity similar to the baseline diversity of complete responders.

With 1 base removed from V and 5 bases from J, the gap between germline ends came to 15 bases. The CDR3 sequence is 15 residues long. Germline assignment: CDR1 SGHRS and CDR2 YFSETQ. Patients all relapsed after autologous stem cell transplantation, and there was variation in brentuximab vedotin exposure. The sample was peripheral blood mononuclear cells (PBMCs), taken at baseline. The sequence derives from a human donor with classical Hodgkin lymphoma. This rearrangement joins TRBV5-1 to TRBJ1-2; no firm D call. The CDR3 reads CASSLSGTAGYGYTF. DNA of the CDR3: TGCGCCAGCAGCTTGAGTGGCACAGCGGGTTATGGCTACACCTTC.